This T cell receptor (beta chain) was retrieved from a study of blood T cell repertoires in COVID-19. Study as a whole: Sites in the United States, Italy and Spain provided acute and convalescent COVID-19 samples. From T cells, B-cell-depleted T cells, or PBMCs came the material, which was cDNA or gDNA.

In the authors' methods: Amplification from reference gene primers served as the basis for estimated nucleated cell counts. Clones were read by immunoSEQ multiplex PCR, and TCRdb kept only the in-frame ones, dropping some. The V and J calls and the clone size are those of that table, but D and trimming were determined from the DNA. The sample carries approximately 260,000 clones, approximately 85% recorded once. The germline gives CDR1 LNHDA, CDR2 SQIVND (reference sequence). CDR3 size: 15 residues. The trim removed 4 bases at V and 4 bases at J, leaving 3 bases unmatched. The source of this sequence is a woman in her 70s with acute or convalescent COVID-19. The gene calls are TRBV19 and TRBJ2-2, with 10 bases aligning to TRBD2. Sequenced sample: peripheral blood. The CDR3 loop reads CASSKAGGPTGELFF. The CDR3 DNA follows: TGTGCCAGTAGTAAAGCGGGGGGGCCCACCGGGGAGCTGTTTTTT.